This paragraph reports one T cell receptor beta chain. Antigen unknown. Using quantitative 5'-RACE with molecular barcodes, the authors made TCR beta libraries. TCRdb re-called the 5' RACE reads with MiXCR, one entry per CDR3 protein. This repertoire shows 250,000 to 300,000 distinct CDR3 sequences, 20% found once; its top ten account for around 7.8%. This entry is derived from a study of CD8 T cells in ankylosing spondylitis. Study-wide findings and caveats: For ankylosing spondylitis blood, a TCR beta motif of 7 or 8 highly homologous variants appeared characteristic. Disease-linked clones bore a CD8+ phenotype and were relatively rare in peripheral blood. Some of the motif variants had earlier been found in reactive arthritis patients' fluid and blood.

CDR1 MGHDK and CDR2 SYGVNS come from the germline V gene. The CDR3 consists of 16 residues. V shed 4 bases and J 7 bases; nucleotides not matched to a gene: 8. This chain joins TRBV25-1 and TRBJ2-1, with TRBD2 matching over 12 bases. Sequenced: blood, either unsorted or a sorted T cell fraction (not recorded which). This TCR was recovered from a male donor with ankylosing spondylitis or in good health (not recorded which). CDR3 DNA sequence: TGTGCCAGCAGTGGGAGACTAGCGGGGGTTAGGAATGAGCAGTTCTTC. This encodes CASSGRLAGVRNEQFF.